The T cell receptor beta chain described here comes from a study of CD8 T cells in ankylosing spondylitis. This clonotype occurred a few times. Trimming took off 0 bases at V and 5 bases at J, with 13 bases between the two ends. Looked up from germline, CDR1 is LGHNA and CDR2 is YSLEER. This CDR3 has 15 amino acids. TCRdb passed the 5' RACE reads through MiXCR, listing each CDR3 protein once. Of roughly 25,000 distinct CDR3 sequences in the sample, around 17% were seen once. The V and J genes are TRBV4-3 and TRBJ2-5, with TRBD2 as a possible D gene (5 bases). The clonotype was recovered from a male donor with ankylosing spondylitis or in good health (not recorded which). The material sequenced was blood. The CDR3 bases are TGCGCCAGCAGCCAAGATCGCGTCGGGATGGAGACCCAGTACTTC. Its protein is CASSQDRVGMETQYF.